One and the same sample provided the 9 T cell receptor beta chains below, sequenced in a study of beta chain features in type 1 diabetes. Regarding the study as a whole: Significant though moderate, a shortening of TCRB CDR3s appeared in all four CD4+ subsets of Type 1 diabetes patients.

No antigen has been identified for these receptors. Every isolated RNA sample was fully reverse transcribed, so sequencing captured expressed TCRB transcripts. Here immunoSEQ multiplex PCR was the method, and the copy in TCRdb shows in-frame clones only, minus some. The data contain 200,000 to 300,000 clones, 20% of them seen just once; the ten biggest clones take up less than 0.03%. Sample: naive CD4+ T cells from blood. The receptors come from a woman in her 40s with type 1 diabetes.

This clone was counted a few times. This sequence joins TRBV23-1 and TRBJ1-5; D perhaps matches TRBD1 (6 bases). TRBV23-1 is given ORF status, its function remaining uncertain. V was clipped by 3 bases and J by 6 bases, with 12 bases between them. The CDR3 loop spans 14 amino acids. The CDR3 DNA follows: TGCGCCAGCAGTCAGAACAGGGAAGGTCAGCCCCAGCATTTT. Protein: CASSQNREGQPQHF.

The genes are TRBV7-9 and TRBJ2-1; the match to TRBD1 covers 9 bases. The V gene's germline CDR1 is SEHNR and CDR2 FQNEAQ (reference sequence). The trim removed 4 bases at V and 5 bases at J, leaving 6 bases unmatched. CDR3 length equals 15 residues. The CDR3 sequence is CASSWGQGPHNEQFF. CDR3 nucleotides: TGTGCCAGCAGCTGGGGACAGGGTCCCCACAATGAGCAGTTCTTC.

This clone was counted a few times. The V and J genes are TRBV7-9 and TRBJ1-2; the D gene is possibly TRBD1 (6 bases). The CDR3 length is 13 residues. Trimming removed 5 bases at V and 7 bases at J, with 14 bases between. From germline, CDR1 is SEHNR and CDR2 FQNEAQ (reference sequence). The CDR3 spells CASSALPGAGYTF. The CDR3 coding sequence is TGTGCCAGCAGCGCGTTACCAGGGGCTGGCTACACCTTC.

This clone turned up a few times. This chain links TRBV13 with TRBJ1-4, with D hard to call. The germline gives CDR1 PRHDT, CDR2 FYEKMQ (reference sequence). The V and J ends lost 5 bases and 10 bases respectively, with 11 bases between them. The CDR3 covers 12 residues. Here the CDR3 reads CASSDLEGKLFF. The CDR3 nucleotides are TGTGCCAGCAGCGACCTGGAGGGAAAACTGTTTTTT.

CDR3 nucleotides: TGTGCCAGCGCAAGGGCTGAGGGCACTGAAGCTTTCTTT. It is translated as CASARAEGTEAFF. The gene calls are TRBV2 and TRBJ1-1; D is unresolved. Germline V gives CDR1 SNHLY, CDR2 FYNNEI. V lost 8 bases, J lost 4 bases, and 14 bases lay in between. CDR3 length equals 13 residues.

J is TRBJ2-4 and V is TRBV7-2; D unresolved. This CDR3 spans 11 amino acids. Trimming cost V 5 bases and J 11 bases, with 10 bases left between them. CDR1 SGHTA and CDR2 FQGNSA come from the germline V gene. In DNA, the CDR3 is TGTGCCAGCAGCGCCGAACAACTTCAGTACTTC. Its protein is CASSAEQLQYF. The variable domain in full, with the rest retrieved from reference TRBV7-2 and TRBJ2-4, is GAGVSQSPSNKVTEKGKDVELRCDPISGHTALYWYRQSLGQGLEFLIYFQGNSAPDKSGLPSDRFSAERTGGSVSTLTIQRTQQEDSAVYLCASSAEQLQYFGAGTRLSVL.

This clone was seen only a few times. The rearrangement joins TRBV5-6 to TRBJ1-1; a possible D gene is TRBD1 (6 bases). The CDR3 sequence is 15 residues long. In germline, CDR1 is SGHDT, CDR2 YYEEEE. V was shortened by 7 bases and J by 0 bases, with 16 bases between the two germline ends. The CDR3 spells CASGPPDRLNTEAFF. CDR3 nucleotides: TGTGCCAGCGGGCCCCCCGACAGGCTGAACACTGAAGCTTTCTTT.

This chain joins TRBV5-4 and TRBJ1-4; 8 nucleotides align to TRBD1. Looked up from germline, CDR1 is SGHNT and CDR2 is YYREEE (reference sequence). The CDR3 sequence is 15 residues long. V shed 2 bases, J shed 1 base, and the junction held 1 base outside the gene matches. The CDR3 here is CASSFGQGTNEKLFF. The CDR3 coding sequence is TGTGCCAGCAGCTTCGGACAGGGAACTAATGAAAAACTGTTTTTT.

This clone turned up a few times. The chain has TRBV9 and TRBJ1-1; the match to TRBD1 covers 7 bases. V trimming: 2 bases; J trimming: 1 base; junction bases outside the gene matches: 2. The CDR3 totals 14 residues. CDR1 and CDR2 (germline): SGDLS, YYNGEE. The CDR3 DNA reads TGTGCCAGCAGCGTGAAGGGGGCGAACACTGAAGCTTTCTTT. Its translation is CASSVKGANTEAFF.